The sequence of this T cell receptor (beta chain) was determined in a study of human T cells and chemical hapten exposure. On the study more broadly: Scalp application of diphenylcyclopropenone was performed weekly in patients across the entire roughly 23-week study.

Specified time point: patch test 2, 6 weeks after DPC sensitization. Treatment in this sample: therapeutic diphenylcyclopropenone sensitization with weekly scalp DPC. At least ten counts were recorded for this clonotype. Its antigen is not identified. TCRdb reprocessed the RACE reads via MiXCR and lists one record per CDR3 protein. This table holds under 100,000 distinct CDR3 sequences, 10% found once. Study-wide findings and caveats: Alopecia in all donors means immunity may differ from healthy individuals.

The V gene's germline CDR1 is SGHDN and CDR2 FVKESK. The CDR3 has 18 residues. J was trimmed by 0 bases and V by 3 bases; bases with no gene match: 9. This receptor was obtained from a woman in her 50s with alopecia areata. Some clones in this sample may be carry-over from other donors' samples. Here the sequenced sample was whole blood, taken in connection with sensitization to the hapten diphenylcyclopropenone (DPC). V is TRBV14 and J is TRBJ2-1; TRBD2 aligns across 9 bases. CDR3 residues: CASSQLPSGVPSYNEQFF. The DNA for the CDR3 is TGTGCCAGCAGCCAGCTTCCTAGCGGGGTACCCTCCTACAATGAGCAGTTCTTC.